The entry that follows covers one TCR beta chain sequence. No antigen is known for it. The data originate from a study of cytomegalovirus exposure and HLA in healthy donors. Turning to the study itself: One earlier analysis, a look at 150 million to 200 million T cells, found some 100 million unique TCR beta sequences. Findings and limits, study-wide: What was likely a sequencing artifact was a cluster of highly shared sequence variants. For TCR beta chains, V- and J-gene trimming was later linked to a missense DCLRE1C variant. It was taken for granted in presence/absence analyses that sequencing depth across donors was roughly uniform.

PCR involved 60 Vbeta and 13 Jbeta primers. Assay: immunoSEQ multiplex PCR; the TCRdb copy retains only in-frame clones and omits some. The profile shows fewer than 250,000 clones, about 75% of them singletons. This CDR3 contains 15 residues. V lost 1 base, J lost 3 bases, and 9 bases lay in between. Germline-derived CDR1 and CDR2 are SNHLY and FYNNEI. The sequencing input was PBMCs. The chain combines TRBV2 with TRBJ2-2; perhaps TRBD2 as D (5 bases). This TCR was sampled from a male donor in good health and CMV-seronegative. For the CDR3, the DNA is TGTGCCAGCAGTGAAGTGGCGGGTCACACCGGGGAGCTGTTTTTT. Translated, it gives CASSEVAGHTGELFF.